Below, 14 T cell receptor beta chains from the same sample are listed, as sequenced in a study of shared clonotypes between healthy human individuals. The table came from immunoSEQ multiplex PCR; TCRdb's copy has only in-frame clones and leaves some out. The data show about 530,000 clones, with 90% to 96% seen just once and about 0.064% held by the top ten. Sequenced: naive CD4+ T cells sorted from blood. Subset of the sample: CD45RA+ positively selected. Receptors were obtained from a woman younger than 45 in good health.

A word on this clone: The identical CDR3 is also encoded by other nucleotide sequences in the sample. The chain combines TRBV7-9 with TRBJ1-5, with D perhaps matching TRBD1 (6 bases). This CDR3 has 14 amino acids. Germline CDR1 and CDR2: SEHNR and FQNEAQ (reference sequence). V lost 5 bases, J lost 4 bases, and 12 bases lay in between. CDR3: CASSLQGGNQPQHF. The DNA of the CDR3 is TGTGCCAGCAGCCTACAGGGAGGGAATCAGCCCCAGCATTTT.

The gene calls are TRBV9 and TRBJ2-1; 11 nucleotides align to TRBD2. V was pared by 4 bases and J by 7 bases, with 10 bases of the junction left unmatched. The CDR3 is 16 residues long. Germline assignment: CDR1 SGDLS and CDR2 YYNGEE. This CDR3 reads CASSLGALAGVNEQFF. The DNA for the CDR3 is TGTGCCAGCAGCCTAGGGGCACTAGCGGGAGTTAATGAGCAGTTCTTC.

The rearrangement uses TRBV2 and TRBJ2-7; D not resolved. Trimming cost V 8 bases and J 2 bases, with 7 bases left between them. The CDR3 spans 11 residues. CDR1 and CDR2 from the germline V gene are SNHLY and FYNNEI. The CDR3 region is CASVKAYEQYF. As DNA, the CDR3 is TGTGCCAGCGTGAAAGCCTACGAGCAGTACTTC.

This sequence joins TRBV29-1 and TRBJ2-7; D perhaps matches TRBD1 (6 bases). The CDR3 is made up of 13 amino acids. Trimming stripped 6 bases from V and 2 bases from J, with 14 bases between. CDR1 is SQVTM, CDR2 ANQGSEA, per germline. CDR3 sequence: CSVVLGTTYEQYF. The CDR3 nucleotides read TGCAGCGTAGTGCTCGGGACAACCTACGAGCAGTACTTC.

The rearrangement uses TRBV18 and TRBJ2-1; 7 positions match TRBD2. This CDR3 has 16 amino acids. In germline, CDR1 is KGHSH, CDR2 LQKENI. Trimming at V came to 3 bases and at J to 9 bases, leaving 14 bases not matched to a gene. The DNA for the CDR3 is TGTGCCAGCTCACCCTTCATGGGGAGGGCGGAGAGTGAGCAGTTCTTC. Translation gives CASSPFMGRAESEQFF.

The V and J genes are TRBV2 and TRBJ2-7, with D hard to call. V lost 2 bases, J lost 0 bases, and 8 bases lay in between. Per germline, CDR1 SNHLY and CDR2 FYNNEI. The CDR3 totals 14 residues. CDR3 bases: TGTGCCAGCAGTGAAAGGGCCAGCTCCTACGAGCAGTACTTC. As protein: CASSERASSYEQYF.

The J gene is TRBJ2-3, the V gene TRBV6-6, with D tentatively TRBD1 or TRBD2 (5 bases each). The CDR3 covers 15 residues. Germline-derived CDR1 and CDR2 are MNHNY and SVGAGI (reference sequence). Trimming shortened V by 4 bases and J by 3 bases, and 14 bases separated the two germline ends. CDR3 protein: CASSSSGARTDTQYF. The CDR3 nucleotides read TGTGCCAGCAGTTCCTCCGGGGCCCGAACAGATACGCAGTATTTT.

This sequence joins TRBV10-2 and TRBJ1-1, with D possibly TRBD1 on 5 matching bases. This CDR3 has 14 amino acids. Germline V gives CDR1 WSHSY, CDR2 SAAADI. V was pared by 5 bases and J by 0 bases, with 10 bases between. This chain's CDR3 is CASSLTVMNTEAFF. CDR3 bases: TGCGCCAGCAGTTTGACAGTAATGAACACTGAAGCTTTCTTT.

The CDR3 protein is CASKHLNTEAFF. DNA of the CDR3: TGTGCCAGCAAGCACTTGAACACTGAAGCTTTCTTT. V and J are TRBV28 and TRBJ1-1; no clear D gene. The CDR3 spans 12 residues. The ends were cut back, 7 bases at V and 0 bases at J, with 6 bases in the middle. In germline, CDR1 is MDHEN, CDR2 SYDVKM.

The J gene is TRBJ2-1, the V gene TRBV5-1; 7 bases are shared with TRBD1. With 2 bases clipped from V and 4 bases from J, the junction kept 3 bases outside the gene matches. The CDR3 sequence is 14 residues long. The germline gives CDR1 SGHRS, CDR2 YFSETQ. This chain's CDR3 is CASSFQGEYNEQFF. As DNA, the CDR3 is TGCGCCAGCAGCTTCCAGGGGGAATACAATGAGCAGTTCTTC.

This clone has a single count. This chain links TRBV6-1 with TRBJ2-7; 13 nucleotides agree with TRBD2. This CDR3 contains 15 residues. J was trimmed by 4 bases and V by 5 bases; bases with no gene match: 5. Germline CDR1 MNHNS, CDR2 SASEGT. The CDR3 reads CASSKGTSGIYEQYF. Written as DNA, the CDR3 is TGTGCCAGCAGTAAAGGGACTAGCGGGATATACGAGCAGTACTTC.

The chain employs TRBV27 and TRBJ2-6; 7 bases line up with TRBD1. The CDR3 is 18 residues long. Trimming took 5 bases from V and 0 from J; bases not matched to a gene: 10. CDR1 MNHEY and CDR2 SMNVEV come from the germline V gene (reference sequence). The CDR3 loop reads CASSHRQGQSSGANVLTF. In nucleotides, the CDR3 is TGTGCCAGCAGTCACCGACAGGGCCAAAGCTCTGGGGCCAACGTCCTGACTTTC.

CDR3 loop: CASSPPGTDTQYF. The DNA of the CDR3 is TGTGCCAGCAGTCCACCCGGCACAGATACGCAGTATTTT. The chain is built from TRBV28 and TRBJ2-3; D ambiguous. Trimming stripped 5 bases from V and 1 base from J, with 7 bases between. Germline CDR1 is MDHEN and CDR2 is SYDVKM. CDR3 length: 13 amino acids.

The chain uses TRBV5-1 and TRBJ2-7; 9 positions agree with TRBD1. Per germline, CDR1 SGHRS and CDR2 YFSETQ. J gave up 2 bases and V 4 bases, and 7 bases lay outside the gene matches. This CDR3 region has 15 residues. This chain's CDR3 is CASSITGTGPYEQYF. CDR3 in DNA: TGCGCCAGCAGCATCACCGGGACAGGGCCCTACGAGCAGTACTTC.